This TCR beta chain was retrieved from a study of early T cells in non-severe SARS-CoV-2 infection. The overall study: Sequencing used unsorted whole-blood bulk RNA, so chains lack pairing.

TCRdb re-called the 5' RACE reads with MiXCR, one entry per CDR3 protein. The sample carries roughly 70,000 distinct CDR3 sequences, roughly an eighth recorded once. Germline V gene sequence: CDR1 WNHNN, CDR2 SYGVQD (reference sequence). V shed 6 bases and J shed 4 bases, with 14 bases lying between them. The CDR3 has 14 amino acids. The sequence was obtained from an adult who was a healthcare worker with PCR-confirmed SARS-CoV-2 infection or an uninfected control (not recorded which). Sequencing was performed on whole blood. This chain connects TRBV10-1 to TRBJ2-3; unclear D gene. The CDR3 here is CASSPTFSADTQYF. In nucleotides, the CDR3 is TGCGCCAGCAGCCCGACGTTTTCCGCAGATACGCAGTATTTT.